Presented here are 19 T cell receptor beta chains from one specimen sequenced in a study of beta chain features in type 1 diabetes. Sequenced material consisted of expressed TCRB transcripts (all of the isolated RNA was reverse transcribed). Generated by immunoSEQ multiplex PCR, the TCRdb table keeps only in-frame clones and is missing some. The data contain almost 350,000 clones, roughly 8% of them singletons. Sequencing was done on a sample of central memory CD4+ T cells from blood. The receptors were sampled from a woman aged 18-29 years in good health.

This clone was picked up a small number of times. The gene calls are TRBV5-4 and TRBJ2-3; 12 bases are a match to TRBD2. The CDR3 contains 16 residues. The ends lost 2 bases at V and 5 bases at J; junction bases unmatched: 6. Germline assignment: CDR1 SGHNT and CDR2 YYREEE (reference sequence). The DNA for the CDR3 is TGTGCCAGCAGCTTTCGACTAGCGGGAGTTAGAGATACGCAGTATTTT. Its protein is CASSFRLAGVRDTQYF.

This clone has just a few counts. Different DNA sequences within this sample yield the same CDR3. This chain connects TRBV6-5 to TRBJ2-3; D gene unclear. CDR3 length: 12 amino acids. V lost 2 bases, J lost 6 bases, and 6 bases lay in between. Looked up from germline, CDR1 is MNHEY and CDR2 is SVGAGI. The CDR3 DNA sequence: TGTGCCAGCAGTTACGGGCCTGATACGCAGTATTTT. It codes for CASSYGPDTQYF.

There are many counts of this clone. The chain is built from TRBV15 and TRBJ1-4; TRBD1 matches 8 bases. The CDR3 sequence is 14 residues long. Unmatched junction bases numbered 4, after V lost 4 bases and J lost 6 bases. The germline V gene encodes CDR1 LNHNV and CDR2 YYDKDF (reference sequence). The CDR3 reads CATSIGTGDEKLFF. The CDR3 DNA reads TGTGCCACCAGCATCGGGACAGGTGATGAAAAACTGTTTTTT.

This clone was seen only a few times. The CDR3 nucleotides are TGCGCCAGCAGCCAAGCGTGGACGGGCCGGGAGACCCAGTACTTC. Translated: CASSQAWTGRETQYF. The rearrangement joins TRBV4-3 to TRBJ2-5; D not resolved. Germline V gene lookup returns CDR1 LGHNA and CDR2 YSLEER. The V and J ends lost 1 base and 5 bases respectively, with 14 bases between them. The CDR3 is 15 residues long.

This clone appeared a few times. Here the CDR3 DNA reads TGTGCCAGCAGCCGATACGCCGGAGAAGCCTACGAGCAGTACTTC. Translated: CASSRYAGEAYEQYF. The chain has TRBV27 and TRBJ2-7, with D unresolved. This CDR3 has 15 amino acids. CDR1 is MNHEY, CDR2 SMNVEV, per germline (reference sequence). Between the trimmed V and J ends, which lost 6 bases and 2 bases, there was a span of 17 bases.

The chain joins TRBV5-8 to TRBJ1-5; TRBD1 matches at 7 bases. The germline V gene encodes CDR1 SGHTS and CDR2 YDEGEE. V lost 7 bases, J lost 2 bases, and 18 bases stayed unmatched. The CDR3 runs 18 residues. CDR3 in DNA: TGTGCCAGCGGCGTCCCCGGATTTACAGGGGTGGGCAATCAGCCCCAGCATTTT. Translating gives CASGVPGFTGVGNQPQHF.

This clone was seen only a few times. The chain carries TRBV7-2 and TRBJ1-5; D ambiguous. V lost 5 bases and J 5 bases, leaving 19 bases between the germline ends. The CDR3 spans 16 residues. Germline lookup yields CDR1 SGHTA and CDR2 FQGNSA. The CDR3 region has the DNA TGTGCCAGCAGCCCAGACGCGACATCTGGCCATCAGCCCCAGCATTTT. This gives the protein CASSPDATSGHQPQHF.

This clone appeared a few times. A much larger clone differs from this one at a single base, so this may be a read error. This rearrangement joins TRBV7-9 to TRBJ2-1, with 11 bases aligning to TRBD2. This CDR3 spans 15 amino acids. CDR1 is SEHNR and CDR2 is FQNEAQ in the germline V gene (reference sequence). The ends lost 3 bases at V and 3 bases at J; junction bases unmatched: 1. The CDR3 region has the DNA TGTGCCAGCAGCTTCGGGACTAGCGGCTACAATGAGCAGTTCTTC. This encodes CASSFGTSGYNEQFF.

A few counts support this clone. The rearrangement joins TRBV28 to TRBJ2-4, with TRBD2 matching over 7 bases. Trimming took 7 bases from V and 8 from J; bases not matched to a gene: 11. Germline CDR1 MDHEN, CDR2 SYDVKM. CDR3 length: 14 residues. CDR3 bases: TGTGCCAGCATTGGGGGAGGGCCTAGGTACATTCAGTACTTC. It specifies CASIGGGPRYIQYF.

The chain is built from TRBV6-1 and TRBJ2-7; D remains unclear. This CDR3 has 13 amino acids. Germline V gene lookup returns CDR1 MNHNS and CDR2 SASEGT. V lost 8 bases to trimming and J lost 1 base, with 12 bases between them. The CDR3 spells CASSQEHSYEQYF. As DNA, the CDR3 is TGTGCCAGCTCCCAGGAGCATTCCTACGAGCAGTACTTC.

This clone has a handful of counts. The chain is built from TRBV18 and TRBJ2-2; 9 bases are shared with TRBD1. Germline-derived CDR1 and CDR2 are KGHSH and LQKENI. The CDR3 has 16 amino acids. The V segment lost 5 bases and the J segment 5 bases; nucleotides outside the gene matches: 9. CDR3: CASSMRTGGRTGELFF. CDR3 DNA: TGTGCCAGCTCAATGCGTACAGGGGGCCGAACCGGGGAGCTGTTTTTT. Together with reference TRBV18 and TRBJ2-2, the CDR3 gives the full variable domain: NAGVMQNPRHLVRRRGQEARLRCSPMKGHSHVYWYRQLPEEGLKFMVYLQKENIIDESGMPKERFSAEFPKEGPSILRIQQVVRGDSAAYFCASSMRTGGRTGELFFGEGSRLTVL.

The chain carries TRBV7-2 and TRBJ2-5; 11 nucleotides match TRBD1. There are 13 residues in the CDR3. The germline CDR1 and CDR2 sequences are SGHTA and FQGNSA. V was clipped by 7 bases and J by 5 bases; unmatched bases: 3. CDR3 sequence (DNA): TGTGCCAGCACCCGGGACAGGGGGGAGACCCAGTACTTC. Translating it yields CASTRDRGETQYF.

This clone was observed a handful of times. The chain has TRBV7-9 and TRBJ2-3; 10 nucleotides match TRBD2. Germline lookup yields CDR1 SEHNR and CDR2 FQNEAQ (reference sequence). The CDR3 totals 15 residues. The junction had 5 bases not matched to a gene; V was cut back by 2 bases and J by 6 bases. The CDR3: CASSLQAGGLDTQYF. CDR3 nucleotide sequence: TGTGCCAGCAGCTTACAAGCGGGAGGGTTGGATACGCAGTATTTT.

In its sample, this clone was seen a few times. This chain connects TRBV29-1 to TRBJ2-5; 8 bases are a match to TRBD2. Trimming removed 3 bases from V and 3 bases from J; junction bases left unmatched: 3. CDR1 is SQVTM, CDR2 ANQGSEA, per germline. There are 13 residues in the CDR3. The CDR3 is CSVDPAGEETQYF. The CDR3 coding sequence is TGCAGCGTTGATCCAGCGGGGGAAGAGACCCAGTACTTC.

The rearrangement joins TRBV7-8 to TRBJ1-2; TRBD1 aligns across 7 bases. Germline CDR1 SGHVS, CDR2 FQNEAQ. The J segment lost 5 bases and the V segment lost 5 bases, leaving 5 bases of the junction unmatched. The CDR3 spans 13 residues. Written as DNA, the CDR3 is TGTGCCAGCAGCCGAGACAGGGAATATGGCTACACCTTC. This gives the protein CASSRDREYGYTF.

The CDR3 DNA reads TGTGCCAGCAGCTCGCGGACTAGCGGCACAGATACGCAGTATTTT. Translation: CASSSRTSGTDTQYF. The rearrangement links TRBV7-8 to TRBJ2-3, with 9 bases lining up with TRBD2. The CDR3 has 15 amino acids. In germline, CDR1 is SGHVS, CDR2 FQNEAQ. The ends lost 4 bases at V and 1 base at J; junction bases unmatched: 3.

This clone was picked up many times. This chain connects TRBV7-9 to TRBJ2-7; tentative D call: TRBD2 (5 bases). Trimming left V 6 bases short and J 6 bases short, with 12 bases between. Germline V gene data show CDR1 as SEHNR and CDR2 as FQNEAQ (reference sequence). The CDR3 extends over 12 amino acids. CDR3 region: CASSPDYREQYF. CDR3 DNA sequence: TGTGCCAGCAGTCCAGACTATCGCGAGCAGTACTTC. The whole variable domain, filled in from reference TRBV7-9 and TRBJ2-7, reads DTGVSQNPRHKITKRGQNVTFRCDPISEHNRLYWYRQTLGQGPEFLTYFQNEAQLEKSRLLSDRFSAERPKGSFSTLEIQRTEQGDSAMYLCASSPDYREQYFGPGTRLTVT.

The chain links TRBV5-1 to TRBJ2-7; D gene unclear. CDR1 SGHRS and CDR2 YFSETQ come from the germline V gene. The V end lost 4 bases, the J end lost 3 bases, and 11 bases lay between the germline ends. This CDR3 spans 13 amino acids. The CDR3 DNA sequence: TGCGCCAGCAGCCGATTCGATCGCTACGAGCAGTACTTC. As protein: CASSRFDRYEQYF.

The rearrangement links TRBV25-1 to TRBJ1-4; weak D call: TRBD1 (6 bases). CDR1 and CDR2 from the germline V gene are MGHDK and SYGVNS. The CDR3 runs to 14 residues. Trimming left V 4 bases short and J 7 bases short, with 13 bases between. CDR3 amino acids: CASSGGQHSEKLFF. The CDR3 region has the DNA TGTGCCAGCAGTGGCGGACAGCACTCTGAAAAACTGTTTTTT. The full variable domain, its missing parts supplied by reference TRBV25-1 and TRBJ1-4, is EADIYQTPRYLVIGTGKKITLECSQTMGHDKMYWYQQDPGMELHLIHYSYGVNSTEKGDLSSESTVSRIRTEHFPLTLESARPSHTSQYLCASSGGQHSEKLFFGSGTQLSVL.